The T cell receptor beta chain described here comes from a study of CD4 and CD8 cells across lung adenocarcinoma regions. MiXCR was run by TCRdb on the PCR reads, yielding one entry per CDR3 protein. The table records 2,000 to 2,500 distinct CDR3 sequences, about half of them present only once. With 4 bases removed from V and 2 bases from J, the gap between germline ends came to 4 bases. The CDR3 runs to 12 residues. Germline V gives CDR1 SGHTA, CDR2 FQGNSA. Judged by abundance, this clonotype is medium-sized. Localized lung adenocarcinoma, a non-small cell lung cancer, affected the donors. Sequenced: CD4+ T cells from the center of a lung tumor. The TCR comes from a female donor with lung adenocarcinoma. The CD4 and CD8 labels of this study may be unreliable. This chain uses TRBV7-2 with TRBJ2-3; D is unclear. In nucleotides, the CDR3 is TGTGCCAGCAGCTATTACACAGATACGCAGTATTTT. Amino acid sequence: CASSYYTDTQYF. Full variable domain (outside the CDR3, taken from reference TRBV7-2 and TRBJ2-3): GAGVSQSPSNKVTEKGKDVELRCDPISGHTALYWYRQSLGQGLEFLIYFQGNSAPDKSGLPSDRFSAERTGGSVSTLTIQRTQQEDSAVYLCASSYYTDTQYFGPGTRLTVL.